This T cell receptor beta chain was documented in a study of blood T cell repertoires in COVID-19 (dated by TCRdb to 2020 to 2021). For context, the study as a whole: The collaborator samples originated in the United States, Italy and Spain and spanned the acute and convalescent phases of COVID-19. The sample metadata nearly always contained a de-identified subject ID, COVID-19 status, age in years and sex. HLA class I and class II types, where available, came from metadata supplied by the sample provider rather than from assay-based typing. The dataset comprised deeply sampled blood TCRbeta repertoires from subjects exposed to, actively infected with, or recovered from COVID-19. Samples came from the ongoing ImmuneRACE study (first 160 participants) plus 1,254 subjects from 6 global collaborators. The material from the prospective study consisted of cDNA or gDNA derived from T cells, B-cell-depleted T cells, or PBMCs. The repertoires were made available in a free public database intended to serve as a resource for research on the immune response to SARS-CoV-2.

The CDR3 measures 15 amino acids from cysteine to phenylalanine. Only CDR3 DNA remains: 45 bases, in frame from the first base. Based on the germline V gene, the CDR1 and CDR2 sequences are MDHEN and SYDVKM. V and J are truncated by 5 bases and 4 bases respectively, leaving an intervening sequence of 17 bases. TCRbeta CDR3 regions were amplified from genomic DNA by means of the immunoSEQ Assay, a bias-controlled multiplex PCR. The study's processing was this. The number of nucleated cells in each sample was estimated by amplification of reference gene primers within the assay. To quantify the absolute abundance of each unique TCRbeta CDR3 rearrangement, sequence reads were collapsed and filtered. Productive Simpson clonality was computed per sample as the square root of Simpson's diversity index over productive rearrangements. TCRdb mirrors the immuneACCESS table, restricted to in-frame sequences. Some clones are absent from its copies; in checked studies, under half trace to an unresolved V gene, and the reason for the others is unknown. The D gene and trimming were derived from the DNA, and the V and J assignments and clone size from that table. The sample data list 240,000 or so clones, and more than 70% of these were observed just once. The leading ten clones occupy 9% to 15% of the sample.

The collaborating institutions used their own protocols to collect whole blood in K2EDTA tubes. Collaborator samples were shipped for TCRbeta analysis as frozen whole blood, isolated PBMCs, or DNA extracted from either sample type. A remark on this clone: The antigen this receptor binds is unknown. No much larger clone exists at a distance of one base, and base qualities are not known.

The research as a whole found: Clinical and demographic metadata were provided uncurated, with the amount varying by source and participant.

The receptor was derived from a man older than 75 with acute or convalescent COVID-19. Sample: peripheral blood. The chain was built from TRBV28 and TRBJ1-2, with TRBD1 perhaps the D gene, on 6 matching bases. The bases read TGTGCCAGCAGTCCCGGAGGAGGGGGGGGCTATGGCTACACCTTC. Its protein reads: CASSPGGGGGYGYTF.